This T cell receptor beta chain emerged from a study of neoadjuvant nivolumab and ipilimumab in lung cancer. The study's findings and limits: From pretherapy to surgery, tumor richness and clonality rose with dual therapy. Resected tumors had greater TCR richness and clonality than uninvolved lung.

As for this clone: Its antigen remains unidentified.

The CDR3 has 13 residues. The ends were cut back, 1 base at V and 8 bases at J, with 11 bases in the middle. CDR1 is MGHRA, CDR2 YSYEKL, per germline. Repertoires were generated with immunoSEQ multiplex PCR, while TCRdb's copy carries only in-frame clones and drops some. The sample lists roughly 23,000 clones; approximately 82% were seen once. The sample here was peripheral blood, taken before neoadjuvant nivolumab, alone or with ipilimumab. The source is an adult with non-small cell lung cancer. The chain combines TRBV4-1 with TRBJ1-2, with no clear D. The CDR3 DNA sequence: TGCGCCAGCAGCCAAGGCCCCTTGGGGGGCTACACCTTC. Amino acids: CASSQGPLGGYTF.